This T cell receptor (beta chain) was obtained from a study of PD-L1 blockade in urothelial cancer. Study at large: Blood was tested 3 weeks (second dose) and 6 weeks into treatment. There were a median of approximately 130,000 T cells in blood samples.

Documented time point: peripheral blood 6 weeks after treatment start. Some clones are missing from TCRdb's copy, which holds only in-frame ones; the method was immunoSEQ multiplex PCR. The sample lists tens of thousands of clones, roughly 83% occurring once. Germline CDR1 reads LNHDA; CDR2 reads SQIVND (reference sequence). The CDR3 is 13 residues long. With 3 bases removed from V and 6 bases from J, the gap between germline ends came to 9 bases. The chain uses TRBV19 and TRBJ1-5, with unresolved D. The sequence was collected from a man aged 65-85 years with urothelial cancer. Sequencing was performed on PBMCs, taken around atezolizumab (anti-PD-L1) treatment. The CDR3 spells CASSMRIGQPQHF. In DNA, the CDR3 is TGTGCCAGTAGTATGCGGATCGGTCAGCCCCAGCATTTT.